Following are 10 T cell receptor beta chains from one sample sequenced in a study of regulatory T cells in long-lasting Graves disease. Arm-PCR of CDR3 regions and iRepertoire HTBI primers were used to build TCR beta libraries. TCRdb redid the calling of the multiplex PCR reads with MiXCR, one entry per CDR3 protein. Of a few hundred thousand distinct CDR3 sequences listed, around 20% are singletons. Time point indicated: newly diagnosed GD, antithyroid drugs for less than 3 months. PBMC-extracted RNA yielded the TCR library. This specimen consisted of peripheral blood mononuclear cells (PBMCs), obtained at new diagnosis, from a patient treated with antithyroid drugs. These receptors were collected from a female donor with Graves disease.

This clonotype showed up many times. The chain recombines TRBV7-2 with TRBJ1-2, with 8 nucleotides matching TRBD1. Per the germline V gene, CDR1 is SGHTA and CDR2 is FQGNSA. V lost 5 bases to trimming and J lost 7 bases; unmatched junction nucleotides: 12. The CDR3 sequence is 15 residues long. For the CDR3, the DNA is TGTGCCAGCAGCCTCACCGACAGGGGAGCGGGTGGCTACACCTTC. Amino acid sequence: CASSLTDRGAGGYTF.

A remark on this clonotype: This likely stems from a read error, as it lies one base from a far larger clone. This chain uses TRBV28 with TRBJ2-1; 7 nucleotides align to TRBD1. CDR3 length equals 15 residues. Germline loops: CDR1 MDHEN, CDR2 SYDVKM. V was pared by 1 base and J by 10 bases, with 10 bases of the junction left unmatched. CDR3 protein: CASSLSGRGTYEQFF. The CDR3 bases are TGTGCCAGCAGTTTATCCGGCAGGGGGACCTACGAGCAGTTCTTC.

This clonotype was seen many times. J is TRBJ2-4 and V is TRBV20-1; 7 bases agree with TRBD2. The CDR3 contains 19 residues. The germline V gene encodes CDR1 DFQATT and CDR2 SNEGSKA (reference sequence). V trimming: 0 bases; J trimming: 0 bases; junction bases outside the gene matches: 14. CDR3 amino acids: CSARDYLADTEIAKNIQYF. For the CDR3, the DNA is TGCAGTGCTAGAGATTATCTAGCGGACACCGAAATAGCCAAAAACATTCAGTACTTC.

This clonotype was seen only a few times. This chain joins TRBV9 and TRBJ2-7; 7 bases map to TRBD2. J lost 5 bases, V lost 0 bases, and 8 bases had no gene match. The CDR3 is 15 amino acids. From germline, CDR1 is SGDLS and CDR2 YYNGEE. CDR3 sequence: CASSVGWQGGHEQYF. For the CDR3, the DNA is TGTGCCAGCAGCGTAGGGTGGCAGGGAGGGCACGAGCAGTACTTC.

This clonotype has a count of ten or more. The CDR3 here is CASSLSGGSSYNEQFF. As DNA, the CDR3 is TGTGCCAGCAGCTTATCAGGCGGGAGCTCCTACAATGAGCAGTTCTTC. V gene TRBV7-6 combines with J gene TRBJ2-1; 7 bases align to TRBD2. The ends lost 2 bases at V and 0 bases at J; junction bases unmatched: 4. CDR3 length: 16 amino acids. Germline values: CDR1 SGHVS, CDR2 FNYEAQ.

The V gene is TRBV24-1, the J gene TRBJ2-5, with 7 bases fitting TRBD1. The junction had 6 bases not matched to a gene; V was cut back by 3 bases and J by 0 bases. CDR3 length equals 16 residues. Germline loops: CDR1 KGHDR, CDR2 SFDVKD. The CDR3 DNA sequence: TGTGCCACCAGTGATCCGGGTGGGACAGACCAAGAGACCCAGTACTTC. It codes for CATSDPGGTDQETQYF.

This clonotype was observed at least ten times. The rearrangement uses TRBV6-1 and TRBJ2-1; TRBD2 matches at 13 bases. Germline-derived CDR1 and CDR2 are MNHNS and SASEGT. Trimming removed 0 bases from V and 10 bases from J; junction bases left unmatched: 6. The CDR3 is 16 residues long. The CDR3 DNA sequence: TGTGCCAGCAGTGAAGCGCTTGGGACTAGCGGGAAGGAGCAGTTCTTC. This translates into CASSEALGTSGKEQFF.

This clonotype appeared many times. The rearrangement links TRBV12-3 or TRBV12-4 to TRBJ2-1; D not certain. CDR3 length equals 15 residues. V was cut by 3 bases and J by 4 bases, with 13 bases left in between. CDR3 nucleotides: TGTGCCAGCAGTTTCGACCAATACCCATACAATGAGCAGTTCTTC. Residues: CASSFDQYPYNEQFF.

This clonotype has a count of ten or more. V and J are TRBV10-3 and TRBJ1-1; D is unresolved. The CDR3 length is 13 residues. Germline V gene data show CDR1 as ENHRY and CDR2 as SYGVKD. V gave up 6 bases and J gave up 1 base, with 9 bases separating them. The CDR3 spells CAIRTDGNTEAFF. The CDR3 DNA follows: TGTGCCATCAGGACGGACGGGAACACTGAAGCTTTCTTT.

Points on this clonotype: A read error may be the cause here, since a much bigger clone is one base away. Here the CDR3 omits its conserved ending phenylalanine or tryptophan, so a read error is the likely source. The chain uses TRBV10-3 and TRBJ1-5, with D uncertain. Trimming took 4 bases from V and 2 from J, leaving 3 bases between them. The CDR3 is made up of 12 amino acids. Germline CDR1 and CDR2: ENHRY and SYGVKD. This CDR3 reads CAISAGNQPQHS. As DNA, the CDR3 is TGTGCCATCAGTGCGGGCAATCAGCCCCAGCATTCT.